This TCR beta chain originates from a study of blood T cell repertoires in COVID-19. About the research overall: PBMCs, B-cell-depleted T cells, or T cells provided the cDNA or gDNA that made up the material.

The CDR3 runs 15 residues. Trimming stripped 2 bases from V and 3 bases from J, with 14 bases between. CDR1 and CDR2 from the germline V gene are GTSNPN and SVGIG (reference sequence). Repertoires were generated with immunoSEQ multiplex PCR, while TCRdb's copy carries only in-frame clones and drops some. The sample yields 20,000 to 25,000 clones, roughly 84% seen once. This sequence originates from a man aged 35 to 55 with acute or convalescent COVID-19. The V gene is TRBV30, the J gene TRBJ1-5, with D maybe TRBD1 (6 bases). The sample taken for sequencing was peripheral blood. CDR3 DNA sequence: TGTGCCTGGAGTCTCCCAGACAGGAACAATCAGCCCCAGCATTTT. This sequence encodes CAWSLPDRNNQPQHF.